One sample yielded the 14 T cell receptor beta chains listed below, sequenced in a study of blood T cells in healthy people across ages. Through a sample-barcoded 5' primer and a J-beta primer mix, a second PCR was run for about 6 to 11 cycles. TCRdb reprocessed the 5' RACE reads with MiXCR, giving one entry per CDR3 protein. Of about 780,000 distinct CDR3 sequences in the sample, about 59% were seen once. The sample was blood. The receptors shown here come from a man aged 30 to 45 in good health.

The chain employs TRBV7-9 and TRBJ1-1; D is unclear. The germline V gene has CDR1 SEHNR and CDR2 FQNEAQ (reference sequence). The V end lost 5 bases, the J end lost 0 bases, and 13 bases lay between the germline ends. The CDR3 covers 15 residues. CDR3 residues: CASSRNLGLNTEAFF. Here the CDR3 DNA reads TGTGCCAGCAGCCGTAATCTGGGGTTGAACACTGAAGCTTTCTTT.

The chain has TRBV28 and TRBJ1-2; possibly TRBD1 for D (6 bases). The germline V and J ends were trimmed by 4 bases and 2 bases, with 14 bases remaining between them. This CDR3 spans 15 amino acids. Germline V gene data show CDR1 as MDHEN and CDR2 as SYDVKM. CDR3 sequence (DNA): TGTGCCAGCAGTTCCCTAGGGGGTTGGAACTATGGCTACACCTTC. Encoded protein: CASSSLGGWNYGYTF.

This rearrangement joins TRBV6-1 to TRBJ2-5; 9 bases align to TRBD1. Matching the DNA end better, TRBJ2-7 makes the J call doubtful. Germline CDR1 and CDR2: MNHNS and SASEGT. The CDR3 runs 14 residues. CDR3 DNA: TGTGCCAGCATCCACAGGGGGCGAGAGGGCGAGCAGTACTTC. Protein sequence: CASIHRGREGEQYF.

This clonotype is a singleton in its sample. The chain carries TRBV4-2 and TRBJ1-5, with no clear D. The germline CDR1 and CDR2 sequences are LGHNA and YNFKEQ. The CDR3 totals 15 residues. The germline V and J ends were trimmed by 0 bases and 7 bases, with 13 bases remaining between them. The CDR3 loop reads CASSQEYRLGQPQHF. The CDR3 nucleotides read TGTGCCAGCAGCCAAGAGTATCGCCTTGGGCAGCCCCAGCATTTT.

The chain couples TRBV9 to TRBJ2-7; 11 bases line up with TRBD1. The J call may be faulty, since TRBJ2-5 better matches the DNA end. The CDR3 is made up of 15 amino acids. Germline CDR1 is SGDLS and CDR2 is YYNGEE. CDR3 coding DNA: TGTGCCAGCAGCACCCGGACAGGGGGCACGGAGACCCAGTACTTC. This codes for CASSTRTGGTETQYF.

The V gene is TRBV11-2, the J gene TRBJ2-6; the D is unclear. CDR1 and CDR2 from the germline V gene are SGHAT and FQNNGV. V dropped 1 base and J dropped 4 bases, with 11 bases sitting between them. The CDR3 has 16 amino acids. The chain's CDR3 is CASSLVGRPGANVLTF. In nucleotides, the CDR3 is TGTGCCAGCAGCTTAGTAGGGCGACCCGGGGCCAACGTCCTGACTTTC.

V is TRBV7-8 and J is TRBJ2-4, with 11 bases matching TRBD2. Germline CDR1 SGHVS, CDR2 FQNEAQ. There are 11 residues in the CDR3. J was trimmed by 14 bases and V by 5 bases; bases with no gene match: 2. The CDR3 nucleotides are TGTGCCAGCAGCACGGGACTAGCGGAGTACTTC. Encoded protein: CASSTGLAEYF.

The rearrangement joins TRBV10-3 to TRBJ1-5; weak D call: TRBD1 (5 bases). V was clipped by 0 bases and J by 7 bases, with 16 bases between them. Germline values: CDR1 ENHRY, CDR2 SYGVKD. This CDR3 spans 16 amino acids. CDR3 loop: CAISESGGRGGQPQHF. The CDR3 coding sequence is TGTGCCATCAGTGAGTCGGGAGGGAGGGGAGGACAGCCCCAGCATTTT.

The V gene is TRBV29-1, the J gene TRBJ2-3; D gene uncertain. The germline CDR1 and CDR2 sequences are SQVTM and ANQGSEA. The V end was cut by 5 bases, the J end by 5 bases, with 11 bases between. There are 12 residues in the CDR3. The CDR3 region has the DNA TGCAGCGTTACCCCACTGGGAGATACGCAGTATTTT. Translating gives CSVTPLGDTQYF.

V is TRBV7-2 and J is TRBJ2-5, with TRBD2 as a possible D gene (6 bases). V was trimmed by 5 bases and J by 5 bases, leaving 12 bases between them. The CDR3 sequence is 13 residues long. The V gene's germline CDR1 is SGHTA and CDR2 FQGNSA. The CDR3 loop is CASSRGMGETQYF. The CDR3 DNA is TGTGCCAGCAGCCGGGGGATGGGGGAGACCCAGTACTTC.

Details on this clonotype: Without the conserved terminal phenylalanine or tryptophan, this CDR3 likely stems from a read error. This chain uses TRBV27 with TRBJ2-1, with D possibly TRBD2 on 5 matching bases. CDR1 MNHEY and CDR2 SMNVEV come from the germline V gene (reference sequence). Trimming stripped 6 bases from V and 6 bases from J, with 9 bases between. The CDR3 contains 12 residues. CDR3 in DNA: TGTGCCAGCAGGCGGACTGGCAATGAGCAGTTCTCC. Its protein is CASRRTGNEQFS.

V gene TRBV12-3 or TRBV12-4 combines with J gene TRBJ2-3; no firm D call. The V gene lost 0 bases and the J gene lost 0 bases, with 13 bases spanning the gap. This CDR3 is 17 amino acids long. The CDR3, as DNA: TGTGCCAGCAGTTTAGCAGTATTGGGGTTTAGCACAGATACGCAGTATTTT. Amino acid sequence: CASSLAVLGFSTDTQYF.

CDR3 coding DNA: TGCAGCGTTGTCTCGACAGGGTCAAATGAGCAGTTCTTC. Amino acid sequence: CSVVSTGSNEQFF. V and J are TRBV29-1 and TRBJ2-1, with 7 bases identical to TRBD1. V gave up 4 bases and J gave up 7 bases; unmatched junction bases: 7. CDR3 size: 13 residues. Looked up from germline, CDR1 is SQVTM and CDR2 is ANQGSEA.

The chain employs TRBV12-3 or TRBV12-4 and TRBJ2-3, with D unclear. This CDR3 is built from 14 residues. The V and J ends lost 5 bases and 1 base respectively, with 10 bases between them. The CDR3 sequence is CASSGNRRTDTQYF. For the CDR3, the DNA is TGTGCCAGCAGTGGGAACCGTCGCACAGATACGCAGTATTTT.